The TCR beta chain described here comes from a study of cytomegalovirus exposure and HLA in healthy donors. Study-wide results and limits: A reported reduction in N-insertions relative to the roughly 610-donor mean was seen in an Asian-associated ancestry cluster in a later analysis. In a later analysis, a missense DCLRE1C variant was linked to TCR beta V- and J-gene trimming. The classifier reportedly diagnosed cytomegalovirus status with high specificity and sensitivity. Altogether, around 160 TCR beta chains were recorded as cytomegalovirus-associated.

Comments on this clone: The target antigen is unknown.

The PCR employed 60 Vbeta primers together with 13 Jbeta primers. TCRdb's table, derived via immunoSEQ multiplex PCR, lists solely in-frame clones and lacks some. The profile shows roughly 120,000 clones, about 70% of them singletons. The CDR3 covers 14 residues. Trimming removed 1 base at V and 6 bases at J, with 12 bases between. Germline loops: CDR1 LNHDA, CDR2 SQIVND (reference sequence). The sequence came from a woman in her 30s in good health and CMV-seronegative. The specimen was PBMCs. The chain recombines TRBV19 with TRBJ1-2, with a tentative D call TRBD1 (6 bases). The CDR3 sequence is CASSIGWTEDGYTF. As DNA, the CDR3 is TGTGCCAGTAGTATAGGCTGGACAGAGGATGGCTACACCTTC. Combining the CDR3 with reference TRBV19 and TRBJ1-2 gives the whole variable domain DGGITQSPKYLFRKEGQNVTLSCEQNLNHDAMYWYRQDPGQGLRLIYYSQIVNDFQKGDIAEGYSVSREKKESFPLTVTSAQKNPTAFYLCASSIGWTEDGYTFGSGTRLTVV.